These T cell receptor beta chains were read from a single sample in a study of preoperative IRX-2 immunotherapy in early breast cancer. The method was immunoSEQ multiplex PCR; TCRdb's version includes in-frame clones alone and lacks a portion of them. The sample holds about 98,000 clones, about nine tenths seen once. Here the sequenced sample was tumor tissue, taken after IRX-2 immunotherapy. The receptors were sampled from a human donor with breast cancer. The CDR3 runs from the conserved cysteine through the conserved F or W. D genes are given only for firm matches. Size values are once, few and many counts, or a class for expanded clones, and some rows have none.

v_call: TRBV12-1; clone_size: few; d_call: -; j_call: TRBJ1-5; cdr3_aa: CASSSRDTYQPQHF; cdr3_nt: TGTGCCAGCAGCTCCCGGGACACTTATCAGCCCCAGCATTTT
v_call: TRBV28; clone_size: -; d_call: -; j_call: TRBJ2-2; cdr3_aa: CASERLTGTGELFF; cdr3_nt: TGTGCCAGCGAACGTTTGACAGGAACCGGGGAGCTGTTTTTT
v_call: TRBV30; clone_size: -; d_call: -; j_call: TRBJ2-7; cdr3_aa: CAWNSEGPMEQYF; cdr3_nt: TGTGCCTGGAATTCCGAGGGACCGATGGAGCAGTACTTC
v_call: TRBV10-2; clone_size: -; d_call: -; j_call: TRBJ2-7; cdr3_aa: CASNPGVGYEQYF; cdr3_nt: TGCGCCAGCAACCCAGGGGTTGGCTACGAGCAGTACTTC
v_call: TRBV18; clone_size: -; d_call: -; j_call: TRBJ2-7; cdr3_aa: CASSPGQSSYEQYF; cdr3_nt: TGTGCCAGCTCACCGGGACAATCGTCCTACGAGCAGTACTTC
v_call: TRBV19; clone_size: -; d_call: TRBD1; j_call: TRBJ2-7; cdr3_aa: CASSTGPGQGGPYEQYF; cdr3_nt: TGTGCCAGTAGTACAGGACCGGGACAGGGGGGCCCCTACGAGCAGTACTTC
v_call: TRBV7-4; clone_size: once; d_call: -; j_call: TRBJ1-3; cdr3_aa: CASSLPGGNTIYF; cdr3_nt: TGTGCCAGCAGCTTACCGGGTGGAAACACCATATATTTT
v_call: TRBV11-3; clone_size: few; d_call: -; j_call: TRBJ2-7; cdr3_aa: CASSLIPGEQVEQYF; cdr3_nt: TGTGCCAGCAGCCTGATACCAGGGGAACAGGTCGAGCAGTACTTC
v_call: TRBV19; clone_size: -; d_call: -; j_call: TRBJ1-5; cdr3_aa: CASSIGAQGWGQPQHF; cdr3_nt: TGTGCCAGTAGTATAGGGGCGCAGGGGTGGGGTCAGCCCCAGCATTTT
v_call: TRBV9; clone_size: -; d_call: -; j_call: TRBJ1-5; cdr3_aa: CASSEARNQPQHF; cdr3_nt: TGTGCCAGCAGTGAAGCTAGGAATCAGCCCCAGCATTTT
v_call: TRBV6-8; clone_size: -; d_call: -; j_call: TRBJ1-3; cdr3_aa: CARGANGGYSGNTIYF; cdr3_nt: TGTGCCAGAGGTGCTAACGGGGGGTACTCTGGAAACACCATATATTTT
v_call: TRBV19; clone_size: -; d_call: TRBD2; j_call: TRBJ2-1; cdr3_aa: CASSMRASGYNEQFF; cdr3_nt: TGTGCCAGTAGTATGAGGGCTAGCGGCTACAATGAGCAGTTCTTC
v_call: TRBV18; clone_size: -; d_call: -; j_call: TRBJ2-7; cdr3_aa: CASSLRSPYEQYF; cdr3_nt: TGTGCCAGCTCACTACGATCTCCCTACGAGCAGTACTTC
v_call: TRBV28; clone_size: -; d_call: -; j_call: TRBJ1-5; cdr3_aa: CASRLQGGRSNQPQHF; cdr3_nt: TGTGCCAGCAGACTCCAGGGAGGGAGAAGCAATCAGCCCCAGCATTTT
v_call: TRBV5-1; clone_size: -; d_call: TRBD2; j_call: TRBJ2-1; cdr3_aa: CASTPGTSGVNEQFF; cdr3_nt: TGCGCCAGCACCCCCGGGACTAGCGGAGTCAATGAGCAGTTCTTC
v_call: TRBV7-7; clone_size: -; d_call: TRBD1; j_call: TRBJ1-5; cdr3_aa: CASSLSGTDLISNQPQHF; cdr3_nt: TGTGCCAGCAGCTTATCCGGGACAGACCTTATTAGCAATCAGCCCCAGCATTTT
v_call: TRBV10-2; clone_size: -; d_call: TRBD2; j_call: TRBJ2-1; cdr3_aa: CASASSTSGHNEQFF; cdr3_nt: TGCGCCAGCGCATCTTCGACTAGCGGCCATAATGAGCAGTTCTTC
v_call: TRBV7-6; clone_size: -; d_call: TRBD2; j_call: TRBJ2-2; cdr3_aa: CASSLRLTSGVGELFF; cdr3_nt: TGTGCCAGCAGCCTTAGGTTGACTAGCGGGGTCGGGGAGCTGTTTTTT
v_call: TRBV6-8; clone_size: -; d_call: TRBD1; j_call: TRBJ1-2; cdr3_aa: CASSSQGKFLGYTF; cdr3_nt: TGTGCCAGCAGCTCACAGGGGAAATTTTTGGGCTACACCTTC
v_call: TRBV2; clone_size: -; d_call: -; j_call: TRBJ2-5; cdr3_aa: CASSVGPLPSETQYF; cdr3_nt: TGTGCCAGCAGTGTCGGACCCCTCCCCTCAGAGACCCAGTACTTC
v_call: TRBV4-1; clone_size: -; d_call: -; j_call: TRBJ2-1; cdr3_aa: CASSHPSSNEQFF; cdr3_nt: TGCGCCAGCAGCCACCCGAGCAGCAATGAGCAGTTCTTC
v_call: TRBV19; clone_size: -; d_call: -; j_call: TRBJ2-7; cdr3_aa: CASSAYFSSAYEQYF; cdr3_nt: TGTGCCAGTAGTGCTTACTTTTCATCAGCCTACGAGCAGTACTTC
v_call: TRBV19; clone_size: -; d_call: -; j_call: TRBJ2-7; cdr3_aa: CASSPGLTLGEQYF; cdr3_nt: TGTGCCAGTAGCCCGGGGCTCACCTTGGGGGAGCAGTACTTC
v_call: TRBV11-3; clone_size: -; d_call: -; j_call: TRBJ1-1; cdr3_aa: CASSRSKGYTEAFF; cdr3_nt: TGTGCCAGCAGCCGTTCTAAGGGATACACTGAAGCTTTCTTT
v_call: TRBV14; clone_size: -; d_call: -; j_call: TRBJ1-1; cdr3_aa: CASLRGGTEAFF; cdr3_nt: TGTGCCAGCCTTCGAGGGGGCACTGAAGCTTTCTTT
v_call: TRBV6-8; clone_size: -; d_call: -; j_call: TRBJ1-4; cdr3_aa: CASRRDTFATNEKLFF; cdr3_nt: TGTGCCAGCAGGAGGGATACCTTTGCAACTAATGAAAAACTGTTTTTT
v_call: TRBV7-1; clone_size: -; d_call: -; j_call: TRBJ2-3; cdr3_aa: CASSPGGPTDTQYF; cdr3_nt: TGTGCCAGCAGCCCCGGGGGGCCAACAGATACGCAGTATTTT
v_call: TRBV19; clone_size: -; d_call: -; j_call: TRBJ2-5; cdr3_aa: CASSIWGEETQYF; cdr3_nt: TGTGCCAGTAGTATATGGGGGGAAGAGACCCAGTACTTC
v_call: TRBV5-1; clone_size: -; d_call: -; j_call: TRBJ1-4; cdr3_aa: CASSLRGATNEKLFF; cdr3_nt: TGCGCCAGCAGCTTGAGAGGGGCAACTAATGAAAAACTGTTTTTT
v_call: TRBV5-1; clone_size: few; d_call: -; j_call: TRBJ1-3; cdr3_aa: CASSLEAGTGNTIYF; cdr3_nt: TGCGCCAGCAGCTTGGAGGCAGGGACTGGAAACACCATATATTTT
v_call: TRBV18; clone_size: -; d_call: TRBD2; j_call: TRBJ2-4; cdr3_aa: CASSPLSSGGAGPKNIQYF; cdr3_nt: TGTGCCAGCTCACCGCTATCTAGCGGGGGGGCCGGTCCCAAAAACATTCAGTACTTC
v_call: TRBV7-7; clone_size: few; d_call: -; j_call: TRBJ1-5; cdr3_aa: CASSLDGAAGQPQHF; cdr3_nt: TGTGCCAGCAGCTTAGACGGGGCCGCCGGGCAGCCCCAGCATTTT
v_call: TRBV14; clone_size: once; d_call: TRBD1; j_call: TRBJ2-7; cdr3_aa: CASSGQEGGYEQYF; cdr3_nt: TGTGCCAGCTCGGGACAGGAGGGGGGCTACGAGCAGTACTTC